One T cell receptor beta chain is described in this entry. Its antigen remains unknown. The data were produced by immunoSEQ multiplex PCR, yet TCRdb's version contains in-frame clones alone and is incomplete. The sample holds roughly 120,000 clones; 92% are singletons and the top ten take 2.5% to 3.5%. The sample belongs to a study of CD4+ T cells in melanoma. Study outcomes and limitations: CD8+ T cell, macrophage and B cell function reportedly correlated with neoantigen-specific CD4+ T cells. Neoantigen-specific CD4+ T cells in melanoma reportedly had diverse differentiation states.

The CDR3 sequence is 15 residues long. The V gene lost 0 bases and the J gene lost 6 bases, with 12 bases spanning the gap. Germline CDR1 LGHNA, CDR2 YNFKEQ. The chain combines TRBV4-2 with TRBJ2-1; D ambiguous. This receptor was obtained from a human donor with melanoma. Input material: peripheral blood. The CDR3 here is CASSQEGRGSNEQFF. CDR3 sequence (DNA): TGTGCCAGCAGCCAAGAAGGGCGAGGTAGCAATGAGCAGTTCTTC.